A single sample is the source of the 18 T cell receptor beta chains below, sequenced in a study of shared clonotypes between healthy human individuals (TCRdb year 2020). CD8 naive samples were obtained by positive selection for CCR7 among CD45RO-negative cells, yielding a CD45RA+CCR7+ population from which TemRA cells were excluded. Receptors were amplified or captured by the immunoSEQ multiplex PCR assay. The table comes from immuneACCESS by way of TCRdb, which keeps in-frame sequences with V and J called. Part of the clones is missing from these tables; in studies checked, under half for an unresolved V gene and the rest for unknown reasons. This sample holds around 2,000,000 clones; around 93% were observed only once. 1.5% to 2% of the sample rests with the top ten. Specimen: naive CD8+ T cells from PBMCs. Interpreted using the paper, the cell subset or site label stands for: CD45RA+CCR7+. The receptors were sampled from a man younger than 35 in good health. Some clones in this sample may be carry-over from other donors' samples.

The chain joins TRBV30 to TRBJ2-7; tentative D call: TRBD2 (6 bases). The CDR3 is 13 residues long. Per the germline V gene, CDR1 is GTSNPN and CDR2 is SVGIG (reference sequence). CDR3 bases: TGTGCACTCCGGGACTGGAGCTCCTACGAGCAGTACTTC. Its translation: CALRDWSSYEQYF.

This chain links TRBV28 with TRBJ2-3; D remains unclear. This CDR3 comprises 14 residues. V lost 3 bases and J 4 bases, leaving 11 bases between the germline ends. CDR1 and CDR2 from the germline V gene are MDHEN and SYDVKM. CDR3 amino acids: CASSLRKVSDTQYF. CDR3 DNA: TGTGCCAGCAGTTTGAGGAAGGTGTCAGATACGCAGTATTTT.

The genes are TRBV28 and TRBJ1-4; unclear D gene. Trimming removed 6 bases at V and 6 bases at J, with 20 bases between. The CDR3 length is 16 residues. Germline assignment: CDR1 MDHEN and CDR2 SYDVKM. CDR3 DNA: TGTGCCAGCAGCCTCAGAGGGAGGGTGGGATATGAAAAACTGTTTTTT. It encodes CASSLRGRVGYEKLFF.

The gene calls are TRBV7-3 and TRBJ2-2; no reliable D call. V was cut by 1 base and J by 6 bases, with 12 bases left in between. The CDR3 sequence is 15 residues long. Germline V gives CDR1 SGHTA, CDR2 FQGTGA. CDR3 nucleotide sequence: TGTGCCAGCAGCTTAAGTGAGAGACGACCCGGGGAGCTGTTTTTT. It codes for CASSLSERRPGELFF.

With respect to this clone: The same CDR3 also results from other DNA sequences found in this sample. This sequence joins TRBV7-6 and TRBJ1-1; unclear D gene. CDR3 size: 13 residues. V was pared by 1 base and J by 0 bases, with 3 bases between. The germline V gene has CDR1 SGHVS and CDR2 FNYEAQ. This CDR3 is CASSLGMNTEAFF. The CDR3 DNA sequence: TGTGCCAGCAGCTTAGGTATGAACACTGAAGCTTTCTTT.

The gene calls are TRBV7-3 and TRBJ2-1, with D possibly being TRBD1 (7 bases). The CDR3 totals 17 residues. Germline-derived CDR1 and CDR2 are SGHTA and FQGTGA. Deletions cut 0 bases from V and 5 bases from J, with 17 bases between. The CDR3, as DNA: TGTGCCAGCAGCTTAACAGGGGGGCCCGGGACAGACAATGAGCAGTTCTTC. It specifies CASSLTGGPGTDNEQFF.

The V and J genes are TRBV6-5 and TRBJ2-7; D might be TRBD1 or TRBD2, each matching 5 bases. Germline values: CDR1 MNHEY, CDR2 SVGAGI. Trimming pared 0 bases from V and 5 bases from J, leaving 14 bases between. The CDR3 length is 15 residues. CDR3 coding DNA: TGTGCCAGCAGTTACTCCGGGACCTCAAACGACGAGCAGTACTTC. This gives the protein CASSYSGTSNDEQYF.

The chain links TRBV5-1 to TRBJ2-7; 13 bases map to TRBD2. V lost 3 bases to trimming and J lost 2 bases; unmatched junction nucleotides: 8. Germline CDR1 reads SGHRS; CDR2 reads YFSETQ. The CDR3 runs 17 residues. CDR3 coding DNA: TGCGCCAGCAGCTCCGATACTAGCGGGAGGGCCCCCTACGAGCAGTACTTC. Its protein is CASSSDTSGRAPYEQYF.

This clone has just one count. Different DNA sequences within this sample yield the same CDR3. The CDR3 loop reads CASSQVDSYEQYF. The CDR3 DNA sequence: TGTGCCAGCAGCCAAGTGGACAGTTACGAGCAGTACTTC. This sequence joins TRBV14 and TRBJ2-7; possible D gene TRBD1, 6 bases. From germline, CDR1 is SGHDN and CDR2 FVKESK. CDR3 length: 13 residues. V lost 1 base and J lost 4, with 8 bases in between. Based on the CDR3 plus reference TRBV14 and TRBJ2-7, the full variable domain is EAGVTQFPSHSVIEKGQTVTLRCDPISGHDNLYWYRRVMGKEIKFLLHFVKESKQDESGMPNNRFLAERTGGTYSTLKVQPAELEDSGVYFCASSQVDSYEQYFGPGTRLTVT.

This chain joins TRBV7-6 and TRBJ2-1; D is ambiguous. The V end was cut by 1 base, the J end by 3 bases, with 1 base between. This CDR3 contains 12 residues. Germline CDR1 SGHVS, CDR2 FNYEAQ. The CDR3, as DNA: TGTGCCAGCAGCTTAGTCTACAATGAGCAGTTCTTC. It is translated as CASSLVYNEQFF.

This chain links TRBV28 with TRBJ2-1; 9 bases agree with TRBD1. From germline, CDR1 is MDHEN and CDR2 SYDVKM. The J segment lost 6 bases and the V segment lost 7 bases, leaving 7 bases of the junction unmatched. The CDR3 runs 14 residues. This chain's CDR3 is CASIATGGGNEQFF. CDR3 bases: TGTGCCAGCATAGCGACAGGGGGTGGCAATGAGCAGTTCTTC. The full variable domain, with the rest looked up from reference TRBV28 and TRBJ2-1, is DVKVTQSSRYLVKRTGEKVFLECVQDMDHENMFWYRQDPGLGLRLIYFSYDVKMKEKGDIPEGYSVSREKKERFSLILESASTNQTSMYLCASIATGGGNEQFFGPGTRLTVL.

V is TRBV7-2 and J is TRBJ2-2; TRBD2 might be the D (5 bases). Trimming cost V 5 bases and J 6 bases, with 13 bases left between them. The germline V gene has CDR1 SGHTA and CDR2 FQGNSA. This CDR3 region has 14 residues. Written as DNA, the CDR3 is TGTGCCAGCAGCCCTCAACGGGGTGCCGGGGAGCTGTTTTTT. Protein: CASSPQRGAGELFF.

The CDR3 region is CAISEGGLGGFF. The CDR3 DNA follows: TGTGCCATCAGTGAGGGAGGACTGGGGGGGTTCTTC. The chain combines TRBV10-3 with TRBJ2-1, with a weak D call TRBD2 (6 bases). Germline V CDR1 and CDR2: ENHRY, SYGVKD. The V and J ends lost 2 bases and 15 bases respectively, with 14 bases between them. This CDR3 region has 12 residues.

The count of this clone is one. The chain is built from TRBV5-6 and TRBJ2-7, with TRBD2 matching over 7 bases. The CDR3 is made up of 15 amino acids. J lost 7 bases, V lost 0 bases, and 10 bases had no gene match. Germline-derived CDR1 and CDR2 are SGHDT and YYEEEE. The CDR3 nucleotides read TGTGCCAGCAGCTTGGGGGCGGCGGGAGCAGGGGAGCAGTACTTC. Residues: CASSLGAAGAGEQYF.

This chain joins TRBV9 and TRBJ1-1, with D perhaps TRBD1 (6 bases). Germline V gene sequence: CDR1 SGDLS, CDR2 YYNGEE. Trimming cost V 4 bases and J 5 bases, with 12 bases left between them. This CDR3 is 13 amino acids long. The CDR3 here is CASSLGGLTEAFF. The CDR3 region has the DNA TGTGCCAGCAGCCTTGGGGGGCTAACTGAAGCTTTCTTT.

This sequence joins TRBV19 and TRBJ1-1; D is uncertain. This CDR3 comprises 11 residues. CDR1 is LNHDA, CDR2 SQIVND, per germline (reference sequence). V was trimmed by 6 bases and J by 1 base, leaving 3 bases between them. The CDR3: CASRENTEAFF. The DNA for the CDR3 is TGTGCCAGTAGGGAGAACACTGAAGCTTTCTTT.

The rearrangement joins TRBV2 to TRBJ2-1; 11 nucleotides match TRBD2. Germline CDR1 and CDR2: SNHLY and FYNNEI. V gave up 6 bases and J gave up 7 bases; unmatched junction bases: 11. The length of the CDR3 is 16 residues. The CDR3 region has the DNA TGTGCCAGCAGGGCCAGACTAGCGGGACCGAGAAATGAGCAGTTCTTC. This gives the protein CASRARLAGPRNEQFF.

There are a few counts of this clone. For the CDR3, the DNA is TGCAGCGTTTCAAGGATGAACACTGAAGCTTTCTTT. It encodes CSVSRMNTEAFF. This sequence joins TRBV29-1 and TRBJ1-1; D gene ambiguous. The CDR3 contains 12 residues. The V gene's germline CDR1 is SQVTM and CDR2 ANQGSEA. Trimming pared 5 bases from V and 0 bases from J, leaving 7 bases between.